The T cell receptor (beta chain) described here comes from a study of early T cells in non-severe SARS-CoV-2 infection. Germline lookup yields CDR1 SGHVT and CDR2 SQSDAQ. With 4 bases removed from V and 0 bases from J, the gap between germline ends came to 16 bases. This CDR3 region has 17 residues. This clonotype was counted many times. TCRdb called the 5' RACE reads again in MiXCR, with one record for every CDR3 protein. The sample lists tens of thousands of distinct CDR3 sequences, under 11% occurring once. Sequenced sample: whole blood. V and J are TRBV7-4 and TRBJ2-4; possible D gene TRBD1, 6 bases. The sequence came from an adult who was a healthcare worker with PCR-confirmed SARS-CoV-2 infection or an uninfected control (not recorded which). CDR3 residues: CASSSDSSRLAKNIQYF. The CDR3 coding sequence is TGTGCCAGCAGCTCGGACAGTTCGAGGTTAGCCAAAAACATTCAGTACTTC.